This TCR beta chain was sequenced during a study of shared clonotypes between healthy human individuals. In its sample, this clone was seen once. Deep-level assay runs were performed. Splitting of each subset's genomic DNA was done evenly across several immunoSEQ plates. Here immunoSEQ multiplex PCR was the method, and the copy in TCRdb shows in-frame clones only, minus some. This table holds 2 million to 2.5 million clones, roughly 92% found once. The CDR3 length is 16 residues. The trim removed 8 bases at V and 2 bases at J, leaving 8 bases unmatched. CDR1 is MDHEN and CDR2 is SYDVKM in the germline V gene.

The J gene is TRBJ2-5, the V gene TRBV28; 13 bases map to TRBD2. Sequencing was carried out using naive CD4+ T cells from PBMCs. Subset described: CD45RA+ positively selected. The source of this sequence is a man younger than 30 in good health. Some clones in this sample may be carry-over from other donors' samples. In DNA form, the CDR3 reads TGTGCCAGCGTAGGACTAGCGGGAGTAGGTCAAGAGACCCAGTACTTC. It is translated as CASVGLAGVGQETQYF.